One sample yielded the 20 T cell receptor beta chains listed below, sequenced in a study of blood T cell repertoires in COVID-19. Repertoires were generated with immunoSEQ multiplex PCR, while TCRdb's copy carries only in-frame clones and drops some. The repertoire has fewer than 600,000 clones, 88% of them found once; the top ten carry 1.5% to 2%. The sequenced material came from PBMCs or T cells enriched from blood (not recorded which). These TCRs come from a woman in her thirties or forties who had recovered from COVID-19.

The CDR3 protein is CASSETHLALTGELFF. As DNA, the CDR3 is TGTGCCAGCAGTGAAACCCACCTAGCGCTAACCGGGGAGCTGTTTTTT. The V call is TRBV2, the J call TRBJ2-2; weak D call: TRBD2 (6 bases). CDR1 and CDR2 from the germline V gene are SNHLY and FYNNEI. V was clipped by 2 bases and J by 5 bases, with 15 bases between them. CDR3 size: 16 residues.

The chain has TRBV10-2 and TRBJ2-7, with 10 bases fitting TRBD2. The CDR3 sequence is 16 residues long. The ends lost 9 bases at V and 7 bases at J; junction bases unmatched: 18. Per germline, CDR1 WSHSY and CDR2 SAAADI. The CDR3 loop is CARSSLKREGRREQYF. DNA for the CDR3: TGCGCCAGGTCTTCCTTAAAGCGGGAGGGCCGAAGGGAGCAGTACTTC.

The chain has TRBV5-1 and TRBJ1-1; the D gene is possibly TRBD1 (6 bases). Between the trimmed V and J ends, which lost 2 bases and 8 bases, there was a span of 16 bases. Germline-derived CDR1 and CDR2 are SGHRS and YFSETQ. This CDR3 region has 14 residues. CDR3 protein: CASSLPDRYQEAFF. Here the CDR3 DNA reads TGCGCCAGCAGCTTACCGGACAGATATCAAGAAGCTTTCTTT.

V gene TRBV5-5 combines with J gene TRBJ1-4; a possible D gene is TRBD1 (5 bases). There are 15 residues in the CDR3. Looked up from germline, CDR1 is SGHKS and CDR2 is YYEKEE (reference sequence). V gave up 6 bases and J gave up 7 bases, with 19 bases separating them. This chain's CDR3 is CASTQWRGGSEKLFF. In nucleotides, the CDR3 is TGTGCCAGCACCCAATGGAGGGGAGGGAGTGAAAAACTGTTTTTT.

J is TRBJ1-2 and V is TRBV9; perhaps TRBD1 as D (6 bases). Germline V gene sequence: CDR1 SGDLS, CDR2 YYNGEE. CDR3 size: 15 residues. With 3 bases removed from V and 3 bases from J, the gap between germline ends came to 15 bases. Here the CDR3 reads CASSGYRETHYGYTF. The CDR3 DNA follows: TGTGCCAGCAGCGGCTACAGGGAAACTCACTATGGCTACACCTTC.

This clone has just one count. CDR3 DNA sequence: TGTGCCAGCAGTTTCGGACTAGCGGGAGAGATCACAGATACGCAGTATTTT. Amino acid sequence: CASSFGLAGEITDTQYF. This chain uses TRBV27 with TRBJ2-3; TRBD2 agrees at 13 bases. J lost 2 bases, V lost 3 bases, and 5 bases had no gene match. The CDR3 loop spans 17 amino acids. Germline V gives CDR1 MNHEY, CDR2 SMNVEV (reference sequence).

The V gene is TRBV5-4, the J gene TRBJ2-7; TRBD2 matches 7 bases. The germline gives CDR1 SGHNT, CDR2 YYREEE (reference sequence). This CDR3 is 16 amino acids long. Trimming at V came to 4 bases and at J to 3 bases, leaving 13 bases not matched to a gene. CDR3 loop: CASSPGPQRGNYEQYF. CDR3 DNA: TGTGCCAGCAGCCCTGGGCCCCAGCGGGGCAACTACGAGCAGTACTTC.

The V and J genes are TRBV30 and TRBJ2-4, with D possibly being TRBD1 (5 bases). The CDR3 has 15 residues. V was pared by 5 bases and J by 1 base, with 15 bases between. The germline V gene encodes CDR1 GTSNPN and CDR2 SVGIG (reference sequence). The DNA of the CDR3 is TGTGCCTGGGATACAGGAAGGATGGCCAAAAACATTCAGTACTTC. This sequence encodes CAWDTGRMAKNIQYF.

The chain joins TRBV11-2 to TRBJ2-2; no definite D call. Germline CDR1 SGHAT, CDR2 FQNNGV. The V and J ends lost 4 bases and 9 bases respectively, with 6 bases between them. The CDR3 spans 11 residues. CDR3 DNA: TGTGCCAGCAGCTCACTCCGGGAGCTGTTTTTT. Protein sequence: CASSSLRELFF.

The J gene is TRBJ2-1, the V gene TRBV6-5; 8 nucleotides line up with TRBD2. The germline gives CDR1 MNHEY, CDR2 SVGAGI. The V segment lost 2 bases and the J segment 12 bases; nucleotides outside the gene matches: 12. The CDR3 consists of 15 residues. CDR3 amino acids: CASSYVVGGRSGQFF. In DNA, the CDR3 is TGTGCCAGCAGTTACGTGGTGGGCGGGAGGAGCGGGCAGTTCTTC.

This clone was detected once. The chain recombines TRBV6-1 with TRBJ1-5; D not resolved. V was clipped by 6 bases and J by 4 bases, with 22 bases between them. This CDR3 contains 17 residues. Per the germline V gene, CDR1 is MNHNS and CDR2 is SASEGT. CDR3 loop: CASSERQRNRGNQPQHF. The CDR3, as DNA: TGTGCCAGCAGCGAAAGGCAGCGCAACCGCGGGAATCAGCCCCAGCATTTT.

This chain uses TRBV7-9 with TRBJ2-1; 11 bases map to TRBD2. V was clipped by 0 bases and J by 3 bases; unmatched bases: 7. The CDR3 contains 18 residues. Per germline, CDR1 SEHNR and CDR2 FQNEAQ (reference sequence). The CDR3 DNA follows: TGTGCCAGCAGCTTAGCGTTACTAGCGGGAGAGTTCTACAATGAGCAGTTCTTC. Protein product: CASSLALLAGEFYNEQFF.

This clone was observed a few times. This chain's CDR3 is CATSRDKSRTGALGEQYF. CDR3 in DNA: TGTGCCACCAGCAGAGATAAGTCCCGGACAGGGGCTTTAGGCGAGCAGTACTTC. This chain connects TRBV15 to TRBJ2-7; 9 nucleotides match TRBD1. This CDR3 spans 18 amino acids. CDR1 LNHNV and CDR2 YYDKDF come from the germline V gene (reference sequence). V lost 0 bases and J lost 6; bases outside the gene matches: 15.

The V call is TRBV19, the J call TRBJ1-1; perhaps TRBD1 as D (5 bases). V lost 1 base and J 3 bases, leaving 12 bases between the germline ends. CDR1 is LNHDA, CDR2 SQIVND, per germline (reference sequence). The CDR3 runs to 15 residues. Written as DNA, the CDR3 is TGTGCCAGTAGTATAGTGGCAGGGAGGGACACTGAAGCTTTCTTT. Translating it yields CASSIVAGRDTEAFF.

Remarks on this clone: The sample carries other DNA sequences with the same CDR3. This chain uses TRBV4-3 with TRBJ2-2, with 7 bases matching TRBD1. J lost 0 bases, V lost 0 bases, and 1 base had no gene match. The CDR3 totals 16 residues. CDR1 LGHNA and CDR2 YSLEER come from the germline V gene. CDR3 coding DNA: TGCGCCAGCAGCCAAGATGGGACAGCGAACACCGGGGAGCTGTTTTTT. Translated, it gives CASSQDGTANTGELFF.

The V and J genes are TRBV19 and TRBJ2-2; 8 nucleotides match TRBD2. CDR1 and CDR2 from the germline V gene are LNHDA and SQIVND (reference sequence). The length of the CDR3 is 14 residues. Trimming took 6 bases from V and 4 from J; bases not matched to a gene: 4. The CDR3: CASRSAGGTGELFF. The CDR3 nucleotides are TGTGCCAGTAGGAGCGCGGGGGGCACCGGGGAGCTGTTTTTT.

The rearrangement joins TRBV24-1 to TRBJ1-2; 8 positions agree with TRBD1. With 3 bases clipped from V and 5 bases from J, the junction kept 13 bases outside the gene matches. The CDR3 contains 17 residues. The germline V gene encodes CDR1 KGHDR and CDR2 SFDVKD. CDR3 DNA: TGTGCCACCAGTGATCCAATCACCGGGACAGGTTTTTATGGCTACACCTTC. Protein product: CATSDPITGTGFYGYTF.

The chain links TRBV9 to TRBJ2-4; TRBD2 agrees at 9 bases. CDR3 length equals 16 residues. V shed 0 bases, J shed 8 bases, and the junction held 9 bases outside the gene matches. Germline V gene lookup returns CDR1 SGDLS and CDR2 YYNGEE. As DNA, the CDR3 is TGTGCCAGCAGCGTAGATAGCGGGAGATCTCGAGACATTCAGTACTTC. Encoded protein: CASSVDSGRSRDIQYF.

The V call is TRBV4-3, the J call TRBJ2-1; the D is unclear. Germline V gene lookup returns CDR1 LGHNA and CDR2 YSLEER. This CDR3 has 13 amino acids. V was trimmed by 0 bases and J by 5 bases, leaving 5 bases between them. CDR3 loop: CASSQEINNEQFF. CDR3 DNA: TGCGCCAGCAGCCAAGAAATAAACAATGAGCAGTTCTTC.

The CDR3 DNA is TGTGCCAGCTCACCCGACAGGTCGATGAACTACGAGCAGTACTTC. Amino acids: CASSPDRSMNYEQYF. The rearrangement links TRBV18 to TRBJ2-7; D is possibly TRBD1 (6 bases). The CDR3 totals 15 residues. V lost 3 bases and J 3 bases, leaving 15 bases between the germline ends. In germline, CDR1 is KGHSH, CDR2 LQKENI.